This TCR beta chain was recovered during a study of blood T cell repertoires in COVID-19. Overall study: Some COVID-19 samples were acute and others convalescent; all came from the United States, Italy and Spain. Sources were T cells, B-cell-depleted T cells, or PBMCs; the material itself was cDNA or gDNA.

Original processing methods: The authors estimated nucleated cell counts from reference gene primer amplification. The method was immunoSEQ multiplex PCR; TCRdb's version includes in-frame clones alone and lacks a portion of them. The D gene and trimming were derived from the DNA, and the V and J assignments and clone size from that table. The sample includes 100,000 or so clones, 84% of them seen just once. With 0 bases removed from V and 6 bases from J, the gap between germline ends came to 6 bases. Per the germline V gene, CDR1 is LGHNA and CDR2 is YNFKEQ. The CDR3 spans 14 residues. Sample: peripheral blood. This sequence originates from a man in his sixties or seventies with active or convalescent COVID-19. The chain is built from TRBV4-2 and TRBJ1-6; D is undetermined. This CDR3 is CASSQEQINSPLHF. The CDR3 DNA reads as TGTGCCAGCAGCCAAGAACAGATTAATTCACCCCTCCACTTT.